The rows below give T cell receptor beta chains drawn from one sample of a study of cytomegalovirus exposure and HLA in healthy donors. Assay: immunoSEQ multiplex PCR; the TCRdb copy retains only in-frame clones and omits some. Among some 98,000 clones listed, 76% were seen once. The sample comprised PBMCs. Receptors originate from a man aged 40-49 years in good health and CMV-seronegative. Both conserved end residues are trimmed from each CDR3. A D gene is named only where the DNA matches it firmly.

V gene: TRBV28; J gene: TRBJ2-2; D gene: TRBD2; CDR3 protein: ASSFSTSGPTGTGELF
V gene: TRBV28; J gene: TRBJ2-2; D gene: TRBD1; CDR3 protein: ASSRTGTNTGELF
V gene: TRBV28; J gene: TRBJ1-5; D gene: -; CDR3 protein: ASSPSLGDSNQPQH
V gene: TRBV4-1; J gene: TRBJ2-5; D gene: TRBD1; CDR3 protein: ASSQETGTGGETQY
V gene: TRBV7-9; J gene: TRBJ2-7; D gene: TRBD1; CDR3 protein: SSSLAGTGGYEQY
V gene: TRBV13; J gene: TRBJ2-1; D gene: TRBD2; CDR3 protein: ASSRRTSGFYNEQF
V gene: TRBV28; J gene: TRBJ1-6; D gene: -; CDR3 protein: ASSYIEGGSSFTSPLH
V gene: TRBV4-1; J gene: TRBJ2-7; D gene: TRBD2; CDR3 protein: ASSRGGNEQY
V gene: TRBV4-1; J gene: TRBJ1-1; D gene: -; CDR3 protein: ASSPGRGTEAF
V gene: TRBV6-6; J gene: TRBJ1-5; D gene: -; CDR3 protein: ASSRQENQPQH
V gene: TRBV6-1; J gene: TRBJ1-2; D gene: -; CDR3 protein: ASSEVFQAGRPGYT
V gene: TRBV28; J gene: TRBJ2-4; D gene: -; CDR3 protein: ASSSRLTPPNIQY
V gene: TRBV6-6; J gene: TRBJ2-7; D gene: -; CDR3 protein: ASSRTGIGREQY
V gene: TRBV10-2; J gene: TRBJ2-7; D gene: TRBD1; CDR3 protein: ASSVGTGEDEQY
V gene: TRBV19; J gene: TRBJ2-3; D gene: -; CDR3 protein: ASSPPGSTDTQY
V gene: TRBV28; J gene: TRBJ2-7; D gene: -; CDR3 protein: ASSLPGTNPYEQY
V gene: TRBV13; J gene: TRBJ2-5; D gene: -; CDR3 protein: ASSVGQLQETQY
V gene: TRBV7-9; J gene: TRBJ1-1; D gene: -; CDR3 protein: ASSLEGGPL
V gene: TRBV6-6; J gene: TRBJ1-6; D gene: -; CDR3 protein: ASSRGSTGPNSPLH
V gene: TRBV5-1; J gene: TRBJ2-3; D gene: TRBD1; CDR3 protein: ASSLGQGDTDTQY
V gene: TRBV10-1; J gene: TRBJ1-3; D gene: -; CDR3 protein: ASSELQGRVCRNTIY
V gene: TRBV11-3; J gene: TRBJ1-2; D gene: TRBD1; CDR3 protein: ASSPIRDRGVVYGYT
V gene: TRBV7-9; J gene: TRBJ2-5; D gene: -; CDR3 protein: ASAGPMGETQY
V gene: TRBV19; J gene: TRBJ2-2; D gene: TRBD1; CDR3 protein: ASNGQGKTGELF
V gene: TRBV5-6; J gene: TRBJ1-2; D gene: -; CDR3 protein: ASSLDQSVYT
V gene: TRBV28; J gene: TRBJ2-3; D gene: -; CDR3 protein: ASSSLRRDTDTQY
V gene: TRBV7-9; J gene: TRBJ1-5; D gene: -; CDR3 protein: SSSLSMTDSNQPQH
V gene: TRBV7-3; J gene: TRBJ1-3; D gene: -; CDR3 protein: ASSIQTGPGNTIY
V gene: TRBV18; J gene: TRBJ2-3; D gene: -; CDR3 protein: ASSPLLGVSTDTQY
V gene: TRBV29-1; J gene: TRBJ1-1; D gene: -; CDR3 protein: SVEDSETEAF
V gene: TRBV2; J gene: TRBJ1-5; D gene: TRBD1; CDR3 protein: ASRDPGQGMGQPQH
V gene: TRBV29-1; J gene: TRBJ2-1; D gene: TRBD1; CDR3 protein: SGNDRVSYNEQF
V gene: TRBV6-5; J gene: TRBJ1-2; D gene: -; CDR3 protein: ASSAQVYGYT
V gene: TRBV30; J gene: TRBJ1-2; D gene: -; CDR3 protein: AWNGGFYGYT
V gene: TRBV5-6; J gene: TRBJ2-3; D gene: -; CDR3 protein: ASSSPGGTQY
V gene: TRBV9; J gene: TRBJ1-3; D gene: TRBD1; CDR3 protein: ASSVQGAPGNTIY
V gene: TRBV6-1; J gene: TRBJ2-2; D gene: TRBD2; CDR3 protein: ASPVSGRGTGELF
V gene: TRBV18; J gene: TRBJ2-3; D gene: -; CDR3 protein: ASSPQWGADTQY
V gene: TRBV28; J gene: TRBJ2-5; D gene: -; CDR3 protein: ASSLGEQY
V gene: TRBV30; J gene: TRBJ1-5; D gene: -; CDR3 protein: AWSPDIGNQPQH
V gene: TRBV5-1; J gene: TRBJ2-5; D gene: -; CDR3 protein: ASSLYSRSRWQETQY
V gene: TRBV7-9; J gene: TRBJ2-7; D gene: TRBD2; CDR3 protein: ASSSTGLAGSYEQY
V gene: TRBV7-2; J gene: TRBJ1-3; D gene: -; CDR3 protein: ASSLGSTPGNTIY
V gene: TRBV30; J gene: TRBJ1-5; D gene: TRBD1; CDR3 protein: ALGKRYRDRGDQPQH
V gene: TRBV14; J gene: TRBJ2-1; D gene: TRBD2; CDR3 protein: ASSSRHGTSGGASEF
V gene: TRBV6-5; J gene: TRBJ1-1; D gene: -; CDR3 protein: ASSYSGGTLGEAF
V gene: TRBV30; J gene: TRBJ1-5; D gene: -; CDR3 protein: AWSVQGRQPQH
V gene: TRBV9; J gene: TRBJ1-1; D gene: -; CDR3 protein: ASSVVVGASEAF
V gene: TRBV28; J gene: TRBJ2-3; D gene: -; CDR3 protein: ASRRGTDTQY
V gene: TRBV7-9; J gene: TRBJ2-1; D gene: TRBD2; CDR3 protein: ASSPSAAGSGSGNEQF
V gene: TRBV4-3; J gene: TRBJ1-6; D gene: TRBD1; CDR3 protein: ASSPSPGTGRSSPLH
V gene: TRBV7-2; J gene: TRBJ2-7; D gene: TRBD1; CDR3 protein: ASSPSGQIYEQY
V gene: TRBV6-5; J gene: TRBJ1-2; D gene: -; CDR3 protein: ASKMDSARDGYT
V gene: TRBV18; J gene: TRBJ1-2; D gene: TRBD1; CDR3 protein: ASSPGQGDSYT
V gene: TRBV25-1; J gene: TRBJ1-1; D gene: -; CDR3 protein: ASRKGGAGTEAF
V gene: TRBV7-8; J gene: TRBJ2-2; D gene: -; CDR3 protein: ASSSRGADTGELF
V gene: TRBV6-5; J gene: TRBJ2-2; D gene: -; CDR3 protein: ASSYSGGTGELF
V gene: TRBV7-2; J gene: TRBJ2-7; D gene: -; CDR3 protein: ASSLAHPRGEQY